A selection of T cell receptor beta chains follows, all from one sample in a study of early T cells in non-severe SARS-CoV-2 infection. TCRdb ran MiXCR on the 5' RACE reads and lists one entry per CDR3 protein. The table has about 80,000 distinct CDR3 sequences, 11% seen once; the top ten hold about 4.4%. Sequencing was performed on whole blood. The source is an adult who was a healthcare worker with PCR-confirmed SARS-CoV-2 infection or an uninfected control (not recorded which). Each CDR3 is given with its conserved first and last residue. Fields, in order: J gene, V gene, clone size, D gene, CDR3 protein, CDR3 DNA. D genes are given only for firm matches. Only some rows state a clone size, as once, few, many or a class for expanded clones.

>TRBJ2-7|TRBV5-1|few|.
CASSLASETTYEQYF
TGCGCCAGCAGCTTGGCCTCAGAAACAACCTACGAGCAGTACTTC
>TRBJ2-7|TRBV9|many|TRBD1
CASSAGTEIYEQYF
TGTGCCAGCAGCGCAGGGACAGAGATCTACGAGCAGTACTTC
>TRBJ1-6|TRBV4-3|many|.
CASSQVEFHNSPLHF
TGCGCCAGCAGCCAAGTGGAGTTCCATAATTCACCCCTCCACTTT
>TRBJ2-3|TRBV29-1|many|.
CSVFRADTQYF
TGCAGCGTTTTCAGGGCCGATACGCAGTATTTT
>TRBJ2-7|TRBV20-1|few|TRBD1
CSAAGQGMNEQYF
TGCAGTGCGGCGGGACAGGGGATGAACGAGCAGTACTTC
>TRBJ1-1|TRBV14|few|.
CASSQGGTPLEAFF
TGTGCCAGCAGCCAAGGCGGGACACCCTTGGAAGCTTTCTTT
>TRBJ1-1|TRBV7-2|many|TRBD1
CASSLGQGTEAFF
TGTGCCAGCAGCTTAGGACAGGGTACTGAAGCTTTCTTT
>TRBJ2-5|TRBV11-2|many|.
CASSLRDTKETQYF
TGTGCCAGCAGCCTTCGGGACACCAAAGAGACCCAGTACTTC
>TRBJ1-2|TRBV18|few|TRBD1
CASSTGTGGADYGYTF
TGTGCCAGCTCAACCGGGACAGGGGGCGCCGACTATGGCTACACCTTC
>TRBJ2-2|TRBV9|.|.
CASSVGYANTGELFF
TGTGCCAGCAGCGTAGGTTACGCGAACACCGGGGAGCTGTTTTTT
>TRBJ1-1|TRBV7-9|.|TRBD1
CASSSRWDSMNTEAFF
TGTGCCAGCAGCTCCAGGTGGGACAGCATGAACACTGAAGCTTTCTTT
>TRBJ2-3|TRBV7-9|many|TRBD2
CASSFQGGGPTDTQYF
TGTGCCAGCAGCTTTCAGGGCGGGGGGCCCACAGATACGCAGTATTTT
>TRBJ1-3|TRBV27|.|.
CASSLRSGNTIYF
TGTGCCAGCAGTTTAAGGAGTGGAAACACCATATATTTT
>TRBJ1-2|TRBV7-6|many|TRBD1
CASSLQGAYGYTF
TGTGCCAGCAGCCTACAGGGGGCCTATGGCTACACCTTC
>TRBJ2-5|TRBV29-1|.|TRBD1
CSVYRGETQYF
TGCAGCGTTTACAGGGGAGAGACCCAGTACTTC
>TRBJ2-3|TRBV27|few|.
CASSLYAAGGTDTQYF
TGTGCCAGCAGTTTATATGCCGCCGGGGGCACAGATACGCAGTATTTT
>TRBJ1-5|TRBV25-1|many|.
CASGAQGPGNQPQHF
TGTGCCAGCGGGGCGCAGGGACCGGGGAATCAGCCCCAGCATTTT
>TRBJ2-5|TRBV7-6|.|.
CASSLEKTQYF
TGTGCCAGCAGCTTAGAGAAGACCCAGTACTTC
>TRBJ1-6|TRBV20-1|.|.
CSASSVLSSYNSPLHF
TGCAGTGCTAGCAGCGTCCTGAGCTCCTATAATTCACCCCTCCACTTT
>TRBJ2-3|TRBV12-3/TRBV12-4|many|TRBD2
CASSGLADSPDTQYF
TGTGCCAGCAGCGGACTAGCGGACTCCCCAGATACGCAGTATTTT
>TRBJ2-1|TRBV6-5|few|.
CASSPGAGHNEQFF
TGTGCCAGCAGTCCCGGGGCGGGGCACAATGAGCAGTTCTTC
>TRBJ2-7|TRBV28|.|.
CASSLYDYEQYF
TGTGCCAGCAGTTTATACGACTACGAGCAGTACTTC
>TRBJ1-4|TRBV7-2|many|.
CASSSTGRNEKLFF
TGTGCCAGCAGCTCAACGGGGCGTAATGAAAAACTGTTTTTT
>TRBJ1-4|TRBV12-3/TRBV12-4|.|.
CASSPVGARGEKLFF
TGTGCCAGCAGCCCTGTGGGGGCCAGGGGTGAAAAACTGTTTTTT
>TRBJ2-7|TRBV7-9|few|.
CASSYRYDEQYF
TGTGCCAGCAGCTACCGTTACGACGAGCAGTACTTC
>TRBJ2-3|TRBV5-4|.|TRBD1
CASKVTGGQDTQYF
TGTGCCAGCAAAGTCACAGGGGGGCAAGATACGCAGTATTTT
>TRBJ1-2|TRBV5-1|.|.
CASSSHPPSGVGGYTF
TGCGCCAGCAGCTCCCACCCCCCCTCCGGGGTGGGGGGCTACACCTTC
>TRBJ1-2|TRBV12-3/TRBV12-4|few|.
CASSLDNYGYTF
TGTGCCAGCAGTTTGGATAACTATGGCTACACCTTC
>TRBJ2-3|TRBV29-1|few|.
CSVDRRGATDTQYF
TGCAGCGTTGACAGGCGGGGAGCGACAGATACGCAGTATTTT
>TRBJ2-3|TRBV9|many|.
CASSVWSTDTQYF
TGTGCCAGCAGCGTCTGGAGCACAGATACGCAGTATTTT
>TRBJ1-4|TRBV20-1|.|.
CSASGLGQLTNEKLFF
TGCAGTGCTAGCGGACTAGGGCAGCTAACTAATGAAAAACTGTTTTTT
>TRBJ1-6|TRBV19|many|.
CASSYGQMVGTSPLHF
TGTGCCAGTAGTTATGGACAGATGGTCGGAACATCACCCCTCCACTTT
>TRBJ2-7|TRBV3-1|many|.
CASSQDRWGYEQYF
TGTGCCAGCAGCCAAGATAGGTGGGGCTACGAGCAGTACTTC